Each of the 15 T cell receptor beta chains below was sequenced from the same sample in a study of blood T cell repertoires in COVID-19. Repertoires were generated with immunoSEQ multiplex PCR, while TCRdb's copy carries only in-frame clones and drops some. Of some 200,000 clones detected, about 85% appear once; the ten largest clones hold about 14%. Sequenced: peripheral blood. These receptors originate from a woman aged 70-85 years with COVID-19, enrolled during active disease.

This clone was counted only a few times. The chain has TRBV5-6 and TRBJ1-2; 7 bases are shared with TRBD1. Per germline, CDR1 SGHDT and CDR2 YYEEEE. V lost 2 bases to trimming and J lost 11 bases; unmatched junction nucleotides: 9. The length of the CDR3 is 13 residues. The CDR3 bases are TGTGCCAGCAGCTTAACAGGGGAGAGGAGTTACACCTTC. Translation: CASSLTGERSYTF.

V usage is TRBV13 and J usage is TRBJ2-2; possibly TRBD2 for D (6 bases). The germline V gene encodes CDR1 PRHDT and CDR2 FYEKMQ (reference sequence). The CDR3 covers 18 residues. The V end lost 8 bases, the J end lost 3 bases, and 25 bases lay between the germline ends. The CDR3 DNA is TGTGCCAGCGGATTATTAGTCTCCCGGGGGTGGCACACCGGGGAGCTGTTTTTT. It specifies CASGLLVSRGWHTGELFF.

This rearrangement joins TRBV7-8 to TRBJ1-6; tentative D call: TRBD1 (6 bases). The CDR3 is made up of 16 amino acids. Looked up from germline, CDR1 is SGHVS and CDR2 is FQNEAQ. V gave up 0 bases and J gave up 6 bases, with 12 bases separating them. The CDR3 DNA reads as TGTGCCAGCAGCTTAGCTGCGGGGGCTCGTAATTCACCCCTCCACTTT. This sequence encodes CASSLAAGARNSPLHF.

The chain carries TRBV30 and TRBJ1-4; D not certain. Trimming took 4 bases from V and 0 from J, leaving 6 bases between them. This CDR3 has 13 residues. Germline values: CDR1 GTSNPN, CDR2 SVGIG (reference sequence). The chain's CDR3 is CAWTRSTNEKLFF. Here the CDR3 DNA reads TGTGCCTGGACTCGGTCAACTAATGAAAAACTGTTTTTT.

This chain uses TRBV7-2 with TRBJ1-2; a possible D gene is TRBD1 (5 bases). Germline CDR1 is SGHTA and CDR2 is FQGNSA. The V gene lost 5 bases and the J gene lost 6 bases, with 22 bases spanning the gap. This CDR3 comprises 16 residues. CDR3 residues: CASSAFPGLGGNGYTF. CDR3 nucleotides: TGTGCCAGCAGCGCATTTCCGGGACTGGGGGGGAATGGCTACACCTTC. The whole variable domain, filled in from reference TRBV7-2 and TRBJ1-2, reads GAGVSQSPSNKVTEKGKDVELRCDPISGHTALYWYRQSLGQGLEFLIYFQGNSAPDKSGLPSDRFSAERTGGSVSTLTIQRTQQEDSAVYLCASSAFPGLGGNGYTFGSGTRLTVV.

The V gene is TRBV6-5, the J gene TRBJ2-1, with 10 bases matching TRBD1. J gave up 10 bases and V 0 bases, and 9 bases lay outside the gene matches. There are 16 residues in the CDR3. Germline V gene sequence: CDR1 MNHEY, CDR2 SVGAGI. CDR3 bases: TGTGCCAGCAGTTACTCCTCGGGACAGGGGATTAAGGAGCAGTTCTTC. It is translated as CASSYSSGQGIKEQFF.

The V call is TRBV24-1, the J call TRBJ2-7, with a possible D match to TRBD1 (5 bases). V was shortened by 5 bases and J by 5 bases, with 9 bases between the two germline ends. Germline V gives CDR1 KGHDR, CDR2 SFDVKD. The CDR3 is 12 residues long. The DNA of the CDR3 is TGTGCCACCAGTGTTACAGGCAACGAGCAGTACTTC. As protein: CATSVTGNEQYF.

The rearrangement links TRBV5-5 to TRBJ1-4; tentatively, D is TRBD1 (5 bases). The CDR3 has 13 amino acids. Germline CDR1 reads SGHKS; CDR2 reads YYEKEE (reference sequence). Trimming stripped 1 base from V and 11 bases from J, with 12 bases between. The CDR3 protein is CASSLSPGQKLFF. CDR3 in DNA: TGTGCCAGCAGCTTGAGTCCAGGGCAGAAACTGTTTTTT.

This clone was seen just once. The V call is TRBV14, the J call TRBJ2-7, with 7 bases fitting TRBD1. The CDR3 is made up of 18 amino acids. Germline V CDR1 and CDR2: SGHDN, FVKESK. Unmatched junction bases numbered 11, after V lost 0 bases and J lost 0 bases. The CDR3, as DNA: TGTGCCAGCAGCCAAGAACCCGGAGGACAGGCGCGCTCCTACGAGCAGTACTTC. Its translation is CASSQEPGGQARSYEQYF.

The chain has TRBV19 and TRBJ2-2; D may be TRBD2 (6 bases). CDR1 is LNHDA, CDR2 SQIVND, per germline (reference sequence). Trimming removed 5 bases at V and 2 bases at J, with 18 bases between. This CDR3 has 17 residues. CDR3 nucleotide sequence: TGTGCCAGTAGTTATTCATCCGGGACTCAAAACACCGGGGAGCTGTTTTTT. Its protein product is CASSYSSGTQNTGELFF. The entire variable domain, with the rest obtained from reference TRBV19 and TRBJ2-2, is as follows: DGGITQSPKYLFRKEGQNVTLSCEQNLNHDAMYWYRQDPGQGLRLIYYSQIVNDFQKGDIAEGYSVSREKKESFPLTVTSAQKNPTAFYLCASSYSSGTQNTGELFFGEGSRLTVL.

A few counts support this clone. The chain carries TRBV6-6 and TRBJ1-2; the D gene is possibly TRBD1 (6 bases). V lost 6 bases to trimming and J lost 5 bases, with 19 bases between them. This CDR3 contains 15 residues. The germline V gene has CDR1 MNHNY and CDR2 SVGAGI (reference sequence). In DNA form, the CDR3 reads TGTGCCAGCAGACCCTATACCACAGGGATGTATGGCTACACCTTC. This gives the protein CASRPYTTGMYGYTF.

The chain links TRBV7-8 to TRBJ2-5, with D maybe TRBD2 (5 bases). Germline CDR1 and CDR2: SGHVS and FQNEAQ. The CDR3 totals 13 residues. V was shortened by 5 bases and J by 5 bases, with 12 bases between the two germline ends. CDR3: CASSPGRRETQYF. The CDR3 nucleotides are TGTGCCAGCAGCCCGGGAAGGCGTGAGACCCAGTACTTC.

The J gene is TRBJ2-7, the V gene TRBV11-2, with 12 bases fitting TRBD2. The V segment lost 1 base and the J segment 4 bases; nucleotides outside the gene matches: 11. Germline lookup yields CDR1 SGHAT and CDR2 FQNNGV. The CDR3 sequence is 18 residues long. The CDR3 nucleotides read TGTGCCAGCAGCTTAGCCCGTCTAGCGGGAGGGCCGCGATACGAGCAGTACTTC. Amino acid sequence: CASSLARLAGGPRYEQYF.

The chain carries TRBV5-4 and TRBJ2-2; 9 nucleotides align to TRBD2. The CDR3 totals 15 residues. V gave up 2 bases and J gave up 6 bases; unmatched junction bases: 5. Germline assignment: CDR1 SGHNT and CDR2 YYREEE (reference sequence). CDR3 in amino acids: CASSFITSGSGELFF. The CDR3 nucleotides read TGTGCCAGCAGCTTTATCACTAGCGGGTCCGGGGAGCTGTTTTTT.

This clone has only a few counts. In DNA, the CDR3 is TGTGCCAGCAGTTACTCACAGGGAAGCGAGCAGTACGTC. Residues: CASSYSQGSEQYV. The chain recombines TRBV6-5 with TRBJ2-7, with D tentatively TRBD1 (6 bases). Trimming cost V 0 bases and J 6 bases, with 9 bases left between them. Germline V gene lookup returns CDR1 MNHEY and CDR2 SVGAGI. The CDR3 is made up of 13 amino acids.